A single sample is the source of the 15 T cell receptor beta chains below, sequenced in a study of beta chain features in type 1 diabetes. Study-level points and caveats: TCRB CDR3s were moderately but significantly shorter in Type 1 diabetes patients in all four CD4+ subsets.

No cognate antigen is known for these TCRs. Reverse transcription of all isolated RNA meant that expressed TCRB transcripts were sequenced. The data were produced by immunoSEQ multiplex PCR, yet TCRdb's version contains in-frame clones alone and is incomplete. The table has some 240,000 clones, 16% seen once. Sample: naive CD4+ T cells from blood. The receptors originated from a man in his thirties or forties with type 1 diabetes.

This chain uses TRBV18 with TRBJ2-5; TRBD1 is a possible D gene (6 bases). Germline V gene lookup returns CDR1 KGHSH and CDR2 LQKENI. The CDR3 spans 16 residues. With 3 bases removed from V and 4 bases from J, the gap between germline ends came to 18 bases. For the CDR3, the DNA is TGTGCCAGCTCACCTCAGGGGACCGTGAGAGGAGAGACCCAGTACTTC. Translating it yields CASSPQGTVRGETQYF.

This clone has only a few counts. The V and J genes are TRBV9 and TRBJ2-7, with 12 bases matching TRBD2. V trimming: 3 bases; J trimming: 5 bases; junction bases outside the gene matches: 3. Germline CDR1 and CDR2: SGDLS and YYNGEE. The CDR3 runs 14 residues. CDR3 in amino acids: CASSAGLAGNEQYF. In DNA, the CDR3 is TGTGCCAGCAGCGCCGGACTAGCGGGAAACGAGCAGTACTTC.

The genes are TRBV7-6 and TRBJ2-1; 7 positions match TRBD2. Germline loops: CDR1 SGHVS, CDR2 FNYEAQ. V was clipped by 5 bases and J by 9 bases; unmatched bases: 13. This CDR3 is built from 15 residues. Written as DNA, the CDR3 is TGTGCCAGCAGCCCTACGAGGGCGGGAGCGTTTGAGCAGTTCTTC. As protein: CASSPTRAGAFEQFF.

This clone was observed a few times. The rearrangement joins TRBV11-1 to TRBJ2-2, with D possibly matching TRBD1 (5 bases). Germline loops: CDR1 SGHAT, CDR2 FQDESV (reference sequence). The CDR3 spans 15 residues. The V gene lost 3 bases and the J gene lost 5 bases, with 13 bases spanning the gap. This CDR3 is CASSLGLPGTGELFF. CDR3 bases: TGTGCCAGCAGCTTGGGCCTACCAGGGACCGGGGAGCTGTTTTTT.

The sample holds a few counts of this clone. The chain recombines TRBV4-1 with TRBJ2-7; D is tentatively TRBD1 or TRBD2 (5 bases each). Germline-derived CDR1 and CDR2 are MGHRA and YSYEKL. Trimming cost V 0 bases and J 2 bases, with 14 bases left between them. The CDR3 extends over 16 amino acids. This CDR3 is CASSQERRRGAYEQYF. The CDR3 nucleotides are TGCGCCAGCAGCCAAGAACGGCGCCGAGGGGCCTACGAGCAGTACTTC.

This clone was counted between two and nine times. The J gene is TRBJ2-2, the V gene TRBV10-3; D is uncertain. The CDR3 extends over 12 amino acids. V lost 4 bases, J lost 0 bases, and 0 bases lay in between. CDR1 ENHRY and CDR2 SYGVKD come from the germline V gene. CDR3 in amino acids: CAISANTGELFF. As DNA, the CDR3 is TGTGCCATCAGTGCGAACACCGGGGAGCTGTTTTTT.

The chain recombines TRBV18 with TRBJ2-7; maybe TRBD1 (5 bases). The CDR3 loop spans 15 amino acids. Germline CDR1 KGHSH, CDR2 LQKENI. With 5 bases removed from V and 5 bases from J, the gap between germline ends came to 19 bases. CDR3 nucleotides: TGTGCCAGCTCAGAACAGGAGCAGGTGGGCCACGAGCAGTACTTC. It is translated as CASSEQEQVGHEQYF. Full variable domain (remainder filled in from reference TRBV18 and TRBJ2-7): NAGVMQNPRHLVRRRGQEARLRCSPMKGHSHVYWYRQLPEEGLKFMVYLQKENIIDESGMPKERFSAEFPKEGPSILRIQQVVRGDSAAYFCASSEQEQVGHEQYFGPGTRLTVT.

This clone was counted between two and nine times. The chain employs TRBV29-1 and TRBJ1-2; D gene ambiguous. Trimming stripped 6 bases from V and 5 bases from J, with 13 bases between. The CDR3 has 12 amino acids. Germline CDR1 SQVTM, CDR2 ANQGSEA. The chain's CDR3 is CSVSNSGYGYTF. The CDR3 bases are TGCAGCGTCTCGAACTCCGGGTATGGCTACACCTTC.

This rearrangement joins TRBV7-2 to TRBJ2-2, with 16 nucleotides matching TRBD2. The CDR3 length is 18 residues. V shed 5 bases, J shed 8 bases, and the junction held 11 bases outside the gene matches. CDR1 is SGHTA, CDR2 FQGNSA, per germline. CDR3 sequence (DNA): TGTGCCAGCAGCGCCGGGACTAGCGGGAGGGCCATTGTGGGGGAGCTGTTTTTT. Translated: CASSAGTSGRAIVGELFF. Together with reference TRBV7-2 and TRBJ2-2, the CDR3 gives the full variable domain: GAGVSQSPSNKVTEKGKDVELRCDPISGHTALYWYRQSLGQGLEFLIYFQGNSAPDKSGLPSDRFSAERTGGSVSTLTIQRTQQEDSAVYLCASSAGTSGRAIVGELFFGEGSRLTVL.

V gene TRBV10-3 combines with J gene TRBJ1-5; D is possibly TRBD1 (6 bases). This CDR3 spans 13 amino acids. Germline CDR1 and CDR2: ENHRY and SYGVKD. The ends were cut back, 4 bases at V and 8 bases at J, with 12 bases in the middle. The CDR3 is CAISARGLEPQHF. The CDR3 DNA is TGTGCCATCAGTGCTCGGGGGCTTGAGCCCCAGCATTTT.

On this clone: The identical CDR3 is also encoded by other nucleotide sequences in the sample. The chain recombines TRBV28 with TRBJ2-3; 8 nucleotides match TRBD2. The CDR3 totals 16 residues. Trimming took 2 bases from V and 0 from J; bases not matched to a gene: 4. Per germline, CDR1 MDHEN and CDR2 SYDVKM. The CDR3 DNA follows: TGTGCCAGCAGTTTAGCGGCTAGCGGGAGCACAGATACGCAGTATTTT. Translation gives CASSLAASGSTDTQYF.

This CDR3 reads CASSPRGGSTDTQYF. For the CDR3, the DNA is TGTGCCAGCAGCCCACGGGGGGGATCGACAGATACGCAGTATTTT. The V call is TRBV7-9, the J call TRBJ2-3; 8 bases map to TRBD2. V lost 5 bases to trimming and J lost 3 bases; unmatched junction nucleotides: 7. The CDR3 runs to 15 residues. Germline values: CDR1 SEHNR, CDR2 FQNEAQ (reference sequence).

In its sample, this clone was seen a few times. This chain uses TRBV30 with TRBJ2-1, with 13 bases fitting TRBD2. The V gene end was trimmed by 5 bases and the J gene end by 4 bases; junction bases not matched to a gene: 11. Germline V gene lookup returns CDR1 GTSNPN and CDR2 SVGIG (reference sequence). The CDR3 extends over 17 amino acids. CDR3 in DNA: TGTGCCTGGGTCAGGACTAGCGGGAGAACGCGTTACAATGAGCAGTTCTTC. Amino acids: CAWVRTSGRTRYNEQFF.

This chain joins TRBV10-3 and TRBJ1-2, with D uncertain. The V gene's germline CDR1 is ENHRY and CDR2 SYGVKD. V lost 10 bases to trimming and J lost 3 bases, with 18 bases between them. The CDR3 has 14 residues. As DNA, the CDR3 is TGTGCCACCCTCGACCAGGTGGGATACTATGGCTACACCTTC. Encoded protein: CATLDQVGYYGYTF.

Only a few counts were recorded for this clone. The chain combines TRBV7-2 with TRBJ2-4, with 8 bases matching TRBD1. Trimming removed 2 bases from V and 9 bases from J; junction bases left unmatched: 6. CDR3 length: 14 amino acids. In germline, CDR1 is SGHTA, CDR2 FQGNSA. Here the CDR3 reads CASSLRQGISIQYF. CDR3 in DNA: TGTGCCAGCAGCTTAAGACAGGGGATCTCCATTCAGTACTTC.